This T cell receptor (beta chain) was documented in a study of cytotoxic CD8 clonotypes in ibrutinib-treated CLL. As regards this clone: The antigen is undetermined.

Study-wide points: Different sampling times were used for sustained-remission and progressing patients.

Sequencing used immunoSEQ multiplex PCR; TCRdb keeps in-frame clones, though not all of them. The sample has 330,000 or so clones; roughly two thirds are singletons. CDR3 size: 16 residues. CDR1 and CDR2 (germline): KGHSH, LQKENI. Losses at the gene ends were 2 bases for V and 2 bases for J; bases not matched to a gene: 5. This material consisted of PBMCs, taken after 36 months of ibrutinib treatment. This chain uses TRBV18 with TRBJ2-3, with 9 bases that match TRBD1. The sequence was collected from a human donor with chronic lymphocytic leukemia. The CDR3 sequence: CASSPGQGRATDTQYF. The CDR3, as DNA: TGTGCCAGCTCACCAGGACAGGGGCGCGCCACAGATACGCAGTATTTT.